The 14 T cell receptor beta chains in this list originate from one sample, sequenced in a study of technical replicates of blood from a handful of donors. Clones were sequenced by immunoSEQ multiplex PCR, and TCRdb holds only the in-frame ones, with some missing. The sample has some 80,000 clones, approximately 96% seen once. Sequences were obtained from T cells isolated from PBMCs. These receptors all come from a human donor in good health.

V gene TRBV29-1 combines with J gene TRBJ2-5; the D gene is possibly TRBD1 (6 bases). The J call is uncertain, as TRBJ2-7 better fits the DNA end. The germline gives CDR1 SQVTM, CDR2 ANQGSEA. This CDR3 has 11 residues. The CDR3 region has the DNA TGCAGCGCATTCAGGGGCAACGAGCAGTACTTC. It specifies CSAFRGNEQYF.

The CDR3, as DNA: TGTGCCAGTACGGTGGACAGAACTAATGAAAAACTGTTTTTT. Its protein is CASTVDRTNEKLFF. The chain is built from TRBV19 and TRBJ1-4; D might be TRBD1 (6 bases). The CDR3 runs to 14 residues. Germline V gene sequence: CDR1 LNHDA, CDR2 SQIVND (reference sequence). Trimming removed 7 bases from V and 1 base from J, with 10 bases in between.

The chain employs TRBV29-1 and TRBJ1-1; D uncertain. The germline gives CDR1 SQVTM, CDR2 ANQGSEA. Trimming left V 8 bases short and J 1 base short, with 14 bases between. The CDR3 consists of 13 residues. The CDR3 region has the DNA TGCAGCTCCCCTGGGCCAGGGAACACTGAAGCTTTCTTT. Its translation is CSSPGPGNTEAFF.

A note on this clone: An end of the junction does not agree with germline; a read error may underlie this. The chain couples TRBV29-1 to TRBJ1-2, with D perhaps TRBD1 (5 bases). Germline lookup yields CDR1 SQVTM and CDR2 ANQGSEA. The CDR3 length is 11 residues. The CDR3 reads CSGLTGASLIF. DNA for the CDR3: TGCAGCGGCCTAACAGGAGCTTCTCTGATCTTC.

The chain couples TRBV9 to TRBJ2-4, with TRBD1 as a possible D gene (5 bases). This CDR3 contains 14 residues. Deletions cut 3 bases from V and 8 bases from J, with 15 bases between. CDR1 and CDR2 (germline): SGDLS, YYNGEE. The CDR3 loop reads CASSASVIGDIQYF. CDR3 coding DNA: TGTGCCAGCAGCGCCTCCGTTATAGGGGACATTCAGTACTTC.

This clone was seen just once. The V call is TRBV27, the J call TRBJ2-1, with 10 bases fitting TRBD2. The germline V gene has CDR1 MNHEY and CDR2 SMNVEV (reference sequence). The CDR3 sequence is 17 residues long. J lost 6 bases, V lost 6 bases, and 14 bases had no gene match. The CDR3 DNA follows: TGTGCCAGCAGAAGAACCCGGGGACTAGCGCTGGGCAATGAGCAGTTCTTC. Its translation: CASRRTRGLALGNEQFF.

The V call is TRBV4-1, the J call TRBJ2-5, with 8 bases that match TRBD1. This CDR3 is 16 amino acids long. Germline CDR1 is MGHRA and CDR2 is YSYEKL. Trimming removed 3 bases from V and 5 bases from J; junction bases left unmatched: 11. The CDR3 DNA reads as TGCGCCAGCAGCCAGACTATGACAGGGGTAGGGGAGACCCAGTACTTC. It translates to CASSQTMTGVGETQYF.

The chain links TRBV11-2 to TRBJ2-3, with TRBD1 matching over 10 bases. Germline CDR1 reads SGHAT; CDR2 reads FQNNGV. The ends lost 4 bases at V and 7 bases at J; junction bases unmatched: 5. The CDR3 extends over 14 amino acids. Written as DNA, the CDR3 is TGTGCCAGCAGCTGGACAGGGGGGAGAAATACGCAGTATTTT. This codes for CASSWTGGRNTQYF.

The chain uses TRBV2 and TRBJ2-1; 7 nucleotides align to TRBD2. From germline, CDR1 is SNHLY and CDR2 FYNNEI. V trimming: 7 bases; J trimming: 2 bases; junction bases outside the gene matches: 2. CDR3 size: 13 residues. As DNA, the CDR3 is TGTGCCAGCACTAGCGGAGCCTACAATGAGCAGTTCTTC. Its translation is CASTSGAYNEQFF.

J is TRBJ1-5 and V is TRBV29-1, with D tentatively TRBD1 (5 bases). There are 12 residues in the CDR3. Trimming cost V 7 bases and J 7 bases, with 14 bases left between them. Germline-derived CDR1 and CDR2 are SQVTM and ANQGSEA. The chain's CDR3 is CSAQAGGQPQHF. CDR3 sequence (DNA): TGCAGCGCCCAGGCCGGGGGACAGCCCCAGCATTTT. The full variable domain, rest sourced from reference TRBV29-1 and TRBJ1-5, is SAVISQKPSRDICQRGTSLTIQCQVDSQVTMMFWYRQQPGQSLTLIATANQGSEATYESGFVIDKFPISRPNLTFSTLTVSNMSPEDSSIYLCSAQAGGQPQHFGDGTRLSIL.

DNA of the CDR3: TGTGCCAGCAGTTCTTGGGGAGGTGAAGCTTTCTTT. Translated: CASSSWGGEAFF. The genes are TRBV6-1 and TRBJ1-1; no firm D call. Germline V gene lookup returns CDR1 MNHNS and CDR2 SASEGT. The CDR3 has 12 residues. The V end was cut by 5 bases, the J end by 7 bases, with 11 bases between.

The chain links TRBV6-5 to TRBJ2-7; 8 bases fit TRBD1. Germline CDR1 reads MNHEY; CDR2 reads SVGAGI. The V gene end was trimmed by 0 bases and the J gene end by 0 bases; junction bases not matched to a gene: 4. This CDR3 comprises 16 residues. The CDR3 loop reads CASSYSSGGASYEQYF. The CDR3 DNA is TGTGCCAGCAGTTACTCGTCAGGGGGCGCCTCCTACGAGCAGTACTTC.

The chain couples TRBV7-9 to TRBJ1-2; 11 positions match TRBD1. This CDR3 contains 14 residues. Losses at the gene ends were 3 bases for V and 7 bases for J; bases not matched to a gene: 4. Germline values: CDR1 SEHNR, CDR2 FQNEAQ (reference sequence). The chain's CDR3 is CASSFTGQGAGYTF. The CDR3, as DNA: TGTGCCAGCAGCTTTACAGGACAGGGGGCTGGCTACACCTTC.

CDR3 residues: CASSEIRDSTHEQFF. The CDR3 region has the DNA TGTGCCAGCAGTGAAATAAGGGACAGCACTCATGAGCAGTTCTTC. This chain joins TRBV6-1 and TRBJ2-1; 7 bases agree with TRBD1. The CDR3 has 15 residues. Germline-derived CDR1 and CDR2 are MNHNS and SASEGT. After removal of 2 bases from V and 8 bases from J, the junction contained 9 bases not matched to a gene.